The next 30 T cell receptor beta chains were all read from a single sample in a study of blood T cells in healthy people across ages. Using a J-beta primer mix together with a sample-barcoded 5' primer, a second PCR was run for roughly 6 to 11 cycles. Each CDR3 protein is one row after TCRdb ran MiXCR on the 5' RACE reads. The sample carries more than 650,000 distinct CDR3 sequences, 22% recorded once. Sequenced: blood. The receptors shown here come from a man between 70 and 80 years old in good health.

This clonotype was seen only a few times. The V and J genes are TRBV5-1 and TRBJ1-1, with D uncertain. Germline CDR1 and CDR2: SGHRS and YFSETQ. The ends were cut back, 1 base at V and 1 base at J, with 11 bases in the middle. The CDR3 totals 15 residues. The chain's CDR3 is CASSLPSTANTEAFF. The CDR3 DNA follows: TGCGCCAGCAGCTTGCCCTCGACGGCGAACACTGAAGCTTTCTTT.

The chain is built from TRBV20-1 and TRBJ1-6, with TRBD1 matching 9 bases. The J segment lost 6 bases and the V segment lost 1 base, leaving 10 bases of the junction unmatched. CDR1 is DFQATT and CDR2 is SNEGSKA in the germline V gene (reference sequence). The CDR3 covers 17 residues. The CDR3 sequence is CSARAPGQGLGNSPLHF. The CDR3 nucleotides are TGCAGTGCTAGAGCTCCGGGACAGGGACTTGGTAATTCACCCCTCCACTTT.

The sample holds one count of this clonotype. This may arise from a read error, as a much more abundant clone is one base away. This chain links TRBV20-1 with TRBJ2-3, with 12 bases that match TRBD2. CDR1 is DFQATT and CDR2 is SNEGSKA in the germline V gene (reference sequence). The CDR3 consists of 15 residues. The CDR3, as DNA: TGCAGTGCTACCACGACTAGCGGGAGATCAGATACGCAGTCTTTT. It is translated as CSATTTSGRSDTQSF.

The chain uses TRBV18 and TRBJ2-3; TRBD2 aligns across 10 bases. CDR3 length: 19 amino acids. The germline V gene encodes CDR1 KGHSH and CDR2 LQKENI. Trimming cost V 5 bases and J 0 bases; bases outside gene matches: 14. The CDR3 here is CASSSRPGLARLSTDTQYF. DNA of the CDR3: TGTGCCAGCTCATCTCGCCCGGGACTAGCGAGACTGAGCACAGATACGCAGTATTTT.

The chain links TRBV11-2 to TRBJ2-7, with D hard to call. This CDR3 is 13 amino acids long. Trimming stripped 3 bases from V and 5 bases from J, with 11 bases between. CDR1 is SGHAT and CDR2 is FQNNGV in the germline V gene. CDR3 sequence reads: CASSFSRTHEQYF. The CDR3 nucleotides are TGTGCCAGCAGCTTCTCTAGAACCCACGAGCAGTACTTC.

This clonotype was observed a few times. The genes are TRBV11-3 and TRBJ2-4; maybe TRBD2 (6 bases). V lost 5 bases, J lost 4 bases, and 9 bases lay in between. The V gene's germline CDR1 is SGHNT and CDR2 YENEEA. There are 13 residues in the CDR3. Written as DNA, the CDR3 is TGTGCCAGCAGCCCGGGGGTAAAAAACATTCAGTACTTC. Amino acids: CASSPGVKNIQYF.

The chain has TRBV20-1 and TRBJ2-4; the match to TRBD2 covers 8 bases. J was trimmed by 1 base and V by 3 bases; bases with no gene match: 5. Per the germline V gene, CDR1 is DFQATT and CDR2 is SNEGSKA (reference sequence). This CDR3 has 15 residues. Here the CDR3 DNA reads TGCAGTGCTAGGGGTCCTAGCGGGGCCAAAAACATTCAGTACTTC. This encodes CSARGPSGAKNIQYF.

The chain couples TRBV7-9 to TRBJ1-2; the D is unclear. Germline loops: CDR1 SEHNR, CDR2 FQNEAQ (reference sequence). The CDR3 is 13 amino acids. Trimming shortened V by 6 bases and J by 0 bases, and 8 bases separated the two germline ends. For the CDR3, the DNA is TGTGCCAGCAGAGAAGCGGCTAACTATGGCTACACCTTC. This encodes CASREAANYGYTF.

This clonotype has just a few counts. The genes are TRBV20-1 and TRBJ1-1, with D possibly being TRBD1 (5 bases). The CDR3 has 11 amino acids. The V end lost 6 bases, the J end lost 5 bases, and 10 bases lay between the germline ends. Germline V gives CDR1 DFQATT, CDR2 SNEGSKA (reference sequence). The CDR3 spells CSAIHRTEAFF. CDR3 DNA sequence: TGCAGTGCCATCCACAGGACTGAAGCTTTCTTT.

This clonotype was seen a handful of times. CDR3 DNA sequence: TGCGCCAGCAGTGTGGGGAAGCAGTACTTC. Its translation is CASSVGKQYF. This rearrangement joins TRBV10-1 to TRBJ2-7; D remains ambiguous. There are 10 residues in the CDR3. Trimming took off 4 bases at V and 8 bases at J, with 6 bases between the two ends. Germline V gene lookup returns CDR1 WNHNN and CDR2 SYGVQD (reference sequence).

The chain combines TRBV28 with TRBJ2-7; D may be TRBD1 or TRBD2 (6 bases each). The J call may not be correct, given that the DNA end is closer to TRBJ2-5. CDR1 is MDHEN, CDR2 SYDVKM, per germline. The CDR3 runs 14 residues. The CDR3 DNA follows: TGTGCCAGCAGGATACGGGGGCAAATAGAGACCCAGTACTTC. Protein product: CASRIRGQIETQYF.

This clonotype was counted only a few times. The V call is TRBV15, the J call TRBJ2-5, with TRBD1 as a possible D gene (5 bases). The tail of the sequence fits TRBJ2-7 better, so the J call may be wrong. Germline lookup yields CDR1 LNHNV and CDR2 YYDKDF (reference sequence). The CDR3 consists of 14 residues. The CDR3 sequence is CATSFTDTHYEQYF. In DNA form, the CDR3 reads TGTGCCACCAGCTTCACGGACACCCACTACGAGCAGTACTTC.

This clonotype was detected a few times. This chain links TRBV5-1 with TRBJ2-3; D is perhaps TRBD2 (5 bases). This CDR3 comprises 14 residues. Germline V gives CDR1 SGHRS, CDR2 YFSETQ. The germline V and J ends were trimmed by 4 bases and 2 bases, with 11 bases remaining between them. CDR3 sequence (DNA): TGCGCCAGCAGCGTCGGGATGTCCACAGATACGCAGTATTTT. It translates to CASSVGMSTDTQYF.

With respect to this clonotype: This could be a read error, since a much larger clone is one nucleotide away. The V and J genes are TRBV25-1 and TRBJ2-5; 8 nucleotides match TRBD1. The CDR3 loop spans 15 amino acids. Germline V CDR1 and CDR2: MGHDK, SYGVNS. Here the CDR3 DNA reads TGTGCCAGGGATACCGACAGGGGCCCCGAAGAGACCCGGTACTTC. Amino acids: CARDTDRGPEETRYF.

In this sample, this clonotype turned up a few times. This sequence joins TRBV24-1 and TRBJ2-6; D gene unclear. The CDR3 runs to 16 residues. CDR1 is KGHDR and CDR2 is SFDVKD in the germline V gene. Deletions cut 6 bases from V and 4 bases from J, with 15 bases between. This CDR3 reads CATSRVPSTGANVLTF. Here the CDR3 DNA reads TGTGCCACCAGTCGGGTCCCCTCGACGGGGGCCAACGTCCTGACTTTC.

Details on this clonotype: A read error may produce the germline difference seen at one junction end. This sequence joins TRBV18 and TRBJ2-6, with D tentatively TRBD1 (5 bases). This CDR3 is built from 20 residues. Germline CDR1 and CDR2: KGHSH and LQKENI. DNA of the CDR3: TGTGCCAGCTCACCACCCGAAAAGCTAAAATGGTATTCTGGGGCCAACGTCCTGATTTTC. Translated, it gives CASSPPEKLKWYSGANVLIF. The complete variable domain, with remaining parts taken from reference TRBV18 and TRBJ2-6, reads NAGVMQNPRHLVRRRGQEARLRCSPMKGHSHVYWYRQLPEEGLKFMVYLQKENIIDESGMPKERFSAEFPKEGPSILRIQQVVRGDSAAYFCASSPPEKLKWYSGANVLIFGAGSRLTVL.

V usage is TRBV5-6 and J usage is TRBJ2-1; 7 bases line up with TRBD2. J gave up 4 bases and V 0 bases, and 10 bases lay outside the gene matches. The CDR3 sequence is 17 residues long. The germline gives CDR1 SGHDT, CDR2 YYEEEE. The CDR3 DNA follows: TGTGCCAGCAGCTTGGCCGTTCGGATGGGGGGGTACAATGAGCAGTTCTTC. Amino acid sequence: CASSLAVRMGGYNEQFF.

This clonotype was detected a few times. The chain combines TRBV12-3 or TRBV12-4 with TRBJ2-5; D not resolved. This CDR3 is built from 14 residues. V lost 6 bases and J lost 1, with 12 bases in between. This CDR3 reads CASSPPPIQETQYF. The CDR3 DNA reads TGTGCCAGCAGCCCTCCACCCATCCAAGAGACCCAGTACTTC.

This clonotype appeared a few times. V usage is TRBV5-6 and J usage is TRBJ2-3; D is unresolved. The CDR3 length is 15 residues. Germline CDR1 and CDR2: SGHDT and YYEEEE. Trimming pared 6 bases from V and 3 bases from J, leaving 17 bases between. This CDR3 is CASTNPITNTDTQYF. In DNA form, the CDR3 reads TGTGCCAGCACCAACCCGATCACGAATACAGATACGCAGTATTTT.

This clonotype was counted only a few times. V and J are TRBV5-1 and TRBJ2-1; 8 bases map to TRBD2. The length of the CDR3 is 15 residues. Germline V lookup: CDR1 SGHRS, CDR2 YFSETQ. V lost 6 bases to trimming and J lost 1 base; unmatched junction nucleotides: 6. The DNA for the CDR3 is TGCGCCAGCATCAGCGGGGGAGGGTCCTACAATGAGCAGTTCTTC. Translation gives CASISGGGSYNEQFF.

This clonotype occurred once. This chain connects TRBV7-9 to TRBJ1-6; D gene unclear. The CDR3 contains 14 residues. The V end lost 5 bases, the J end lost 3 bases, and 8 bases lay between the germline ends. The V gene's germline CDR1 is SEHNR and CDR2 FQNEAQ (reference sequence). The DNA for the CDR3 is TGTGCCAGCAGCCCCGCAGGCTATAATTCACCCCTCCACTTT. Translation: CASSPAGYNSPLHF.

This rearrangement joins TRBV19 to TRBJ2-7; D gene uncertain. The CDR3 loop spans 15 amino acids. Trimming shortened V by 5 bases and J by 0 bases, and 14 bases separated the two germline ends. The germline V gene has CDR1 LNHDA and CDR2 SQIVND (reference sequence). The CDR3 DNA reads as TGTGCCAGTAGTCTCCACGGCCAAACCTCCTACGAGCAGTACTTC. It codes for CASSLHGQTSYEQYF.

The chain links TRBV28 to TRBJ1-1; D perhaps matches TRBD1 (5 bases). CDR3 length: 14 residues. CDR1 MDHEN and CDR2 SYDVKM come from the germline V gene. V gave up 3 bases and J gave up 11 bases, with 19 bases separating them. CDR3 in DNA: TGTGCCAGCAGTTTCCGCGGGGCCTCCTTTGCGGCTTTCTTT. Translating it yields CASSFRGASFAAFF. Complete variable domain (other parts from reference TRBV28 and TRBJ1-1): DVKVTQSSRYLVKRTGEKVFLECVQDMDHENMFWYRQDPGLGLRLIYFSYDVKMKEKGDIPEGYSVSREKKERFSLILESASTNQTSMYLCASSFRGASFAAFFGQGTRLTVV.

V is TRBV20-1 and J is TRBJ2-2; 8 bases agree with TRBD2. The CDR3 length is 14 residues. Per the germline V gene, CDR1 is DFQATT and CDR2 is SNEGSKA (reference sequence). Trimming removed 5 bases from V and 2 bases from J; junction bases left unmatched: 4. The CDR3 nucleotides are TGCAGTGCTGGCGGGGGGTTAAACACCGGGGAGCTGTTTTTT. Translating it yields CSAGGGLNTGELFF.

The chain carries TRBV27 and TRBJ2-1; D is undetermined. This CDR3 is 13 amino acids long. Trimming took off 6 bases at V and 3 bases at J, with 9 bases between the two ends. CDR1 is MNHEY, CDR2 SMNVEV, per germline (reference sequence). CDR3 DNA: TGTGCCAGCAGCCAACAATACTACAATGAGCAGTTCTTC. Translated, it gives CASSQQYYNEQFF.

This clonotype appeared a few times. The gene calls are TRBV27 and TRBJ1-2, with a weak D call TRBD1 (5 bases). The V end lost 6 bases, the J end lost 4 bases, and 12 bases lay between the germline ends. The germline V gene has CDR1 MNHEY and CDR2 SMNVEV (reference sequence). CDR3 length: 13 amino acids. The CDR3 nucleotides are TGTGCCAGCAGCCCTTACGGGGGCTATGGCTACACCTTC. It is translated as CASSPYGGYGYTF.

A few counts support this clonotype. Its ends do not fully match the called genes, so a read error is possible. The chain has TRBV7-2 and TRBJ2-7; D unresolved. The germline CDR1 and CDR2 sequences are SGHTA and FQGNSA. The CDR3 is 14 residues long. The CDR3 DNA reads as TGTGTCAGCAGCTTATCCCTTCTCTCCTACGAGCAGTACTTC. Translating it yields CVSSLSLLSYEQYF. Variable domain in full (rest from reference TRBV7-2 and TRBJ2-7): GAGVSQSPSNKVTEKGKDVELRCDPISGHTALYWYRQSLGQGLEFLIYFQGNSAPDKSGLPSDRFSAERTGGSVSTLTIQRTQQEDSAVYLCVSSLSLLSYEQYFGPGTRLTVT.

The V gene is TRBV6-5, the J gene TRBJ1-2, with D possibly being TRBD1 (6 bases). Trimming removed 6 bases from V and 7 bases from J, with 24 bases in between. The CDR3 has 16 amino acids. Looked up from germline, CDR1 is MNHEY and CDR2 is SVGAGI. CDR3: CASRGRGTLSVGGYTF. DNA for the CDR3: TGTGCCAGCAGAGGCAGGGGAACGCTTAGCGTTGGTGGCTACACCTTC.

This chain uses TRBV6-1 with TRBJ1-3, with TRBD1 identical over 10 bases. CDR3 length equals 17 residues. Trimming at V came to 6 bases and at J to 0 bases, leaving 8 bases not matched to a gene. The germline CDR1 and CDR2 sequences are MNHNS and SASEGT. CDR3 amino acids: CASRTGGAGISGNTIYF. The CDR3 nucleotides read TGTGCCAGCAGGACAGGGGGCGCGGGAATCTCTGGAAACACCATATATTTT.

This clonotype was counted ten times or more. The rearrangement links TRBV7-9 to TRBJ2-5; D not resolved. Deletions cut 1 base from V and 5 bases from J, with 17 bases between. The CDR3 consists of 16 residues. The germline CDR1 and CDR2 sequences are SEHNR and FQNEAQ (reference sequence). The CDR3 region has the DNA TGTGCCAGCAGCTTAGTTGGCACCTCAAATGCGGAGACCCAGTACTTC. Translation gives CASSLVGTSNAETQYF.